Below are 16 T cell receptor beta chains sequenced from a single sample in a study of T cell responses to AZD1222 COVID-19 vaccine (dated by TCRdb to the early 2020s). Libraries were built with the immunoSEQ multiplex PCR assay. TCRdb's version of the immuneACCESS table is confined to in-frame rearrangements and falls short of the full clone set. An unresolved V gene accounts for under half of the shortfall where checked; the remainder is of unknown origin. The table for this sample lists 150,000 to 200,000 clones; approximately 90% of them were counted only once. Jointly, the top ten make up around 2.9% of the sample. The time point tag for this specimen amounts to: baseline before first vaccination. The source material was peripheral blood, sampled on day 0 of AZD1222 vaccination. The receptor source for this set is an adult in good health.

The V and J genes are TRBV11-2 and TRBJ2-2; TRBD1 matches 7 bases. The CDR3 runs 15 residues. Per the germline V gene, CDR1 is SGHAT and CDR2 is FQNNGV. The trim removed 6 bases at V and 1 base at J, leaving 5 bases unmatched. The CDR3 sequence is CASSPNRGNTGELFF. In DNA form, the CDR3 reads TGTGCCAGCAGTCCCAACAGGGGGAACACCGGGGAGCTGTTTTTT.

J is TRBJ2-7 and V is TRBV7-3; D call uncertain. The CDR3 consists of 15 residues. Trimming took off 2 bases at V and 2 bases at J, with 13 bases between the two ends. Germline assignment: CDR1 SGHTA and CDR2 FQGTGA. The CDR3 nucleotides are TGTGCCAGCAGCTTATCGCAGACAAAGACCTACGAGCAGTACTTC. Its protein is CASSLSQTKTYEQYF.

This chain connects TRBV3-1 (or the pseudogene TRBV3-2) to TRBJ1-1, with a tentative D call TRBD1 (5 bases). Trimming pared 6 bases from V and 9 bases from J, leaving 17 bases between. CDR3 length: 13 residues. Germline values: CDR1 LGHDT, CDR2 YNNKEL (reference sequence). DNA for the CDR3: TGTGCCAGCAGTCAGATACAGGAGATGCAAGCTTTCTTT. This sequence encodes CASSQIQEMQAFF.

This chain connects TRBV4-3 to TRBJ1-2, with D maybe TRBD1 (5 bases). Looked up from germline, CDR1 is LGHNA and CDR2 is YSLEER. CDR3 length equals 15 residues. Trimming pared 3 bases from V and 4 bases from J, leaving 15 bases between. The CDR3 sequence is CASSQSGAAFYGYTF. In DNA, the CDR3 is TGCGCCAGCAGCCAGAGTGGGGCGGCATTCTATGGCTACACCTTC.

This rearrangement joins TRBV12-3 or TRBV12-4 to TRBJ1-3; D remains unclear. The CDR3 is made up of 13 amino acids. V was shortened by 6 bases and J by 2 bases, with 8 bases between the two germline ends. The chain's CDR3 is CASSAQAGNTIYF. For the CDR3, the DNA is TGTGCCAGCAGCGCACAAGCTGGAAACACCATATATTTT.

This sequence joins TRBV11-2 and TRBJ2-7; the D is unclear. The CDR3 consists of 13 residues. The ends were cut back, 2 bases at V and 6 bases at J, with 11 bases in the middle. Germline V gene data show CDR1 as SGHAT and CDR2 as FQNNGV. CDR3 residues: CASSLKEWGEQYF. Written as DNA, the CDR3 is TGTGCCAGCAGCTTAAAGGAGTGGGGCGAGCAGTACTTC. Drawing the rest from reference TRBV11-2 and TRBJ2-7, the complete variable domain is EAGVAQSPRYKIIEKRQSVAFWCNPISGHATLYWYQQILGQGPKLLIQFQNNGVVDDSQLPKDRFSAERLKGVDSTLKIQPAKLEDSAVYLCASSLKEWGEQYFGPGTRLTVT.

The genes are TRBV5-1 and TRBJ2-7; the D gene could be TRBD1 or TRBD2 (7 bases each). The V gene's germline CDR1 is SGHRS and CDR2 YFSETQ. V was pared by 4 bases and J by 4 bases, with 18 bases between. The length of the CDR3 is 15 residues. The CDR3 reads CASSREGARLYEQYF. The CDR3 nucleotides read TGCGCCAGCAGCAGGGAGGGGGCGAGGTTGTACGAGCAGTACTTC.

V gene TRBV14 combines with J gene TRBJ2-4, with D hard to call. V was pared by 0 bases and J by 0 bases, with 9 bases between. This CDR3 is 16 amino acids long. CDR1 SGHDN and CDR2 FVKESK come from the germline V gene. In nucleotides, the CDR3 is TGTGCCAGCAGCCAAGATCGGCTCCTAGCCAAAAACATTCAGTACTTC. It yields the protein CASSQDRLLAKNIQYF.

The chain uses TRBV4-3 and TRBJ1-6; 7 nucleotides match TRBD1. CDR3 size: 16 residues. Germline lookup yields CDR1 LGHNA and CDR2 YSLEER. The V and J ends lost 5 bases and 2 bases, in that order; junction bases with no gene match: 6. The CDR3 DNA sequence: TGCGCCAGCAGCGACAGGGCTAGGACCTATAATTCACCCCTCCACTTT. Encoded protein: CASSDRARTYNSPLHF.

This chain uses TRBV6-5 with TRBJ1-2; 8 bases fit TRBD1. Germline CDR1 reads MNHEY; CDR2 reads SVGAGI. This CDR3 is built from 12 residues. V gave up 6 bases and J gave up 7 bases; unmatched junction bases: 4. This CDR3 reads CASRKTGGGYTF. The CDR3 coding sequence is TGTGCCAGCAGAAAAACAGGGGGTGGCTACACCTTC.

This chain uses TRBV25-1 with TRBJ2-3; D perhaps matches TRBD2 (6 bases). The CDR3 length is 12 residues. V was shortened by 4 bases and J by 8 bases, with 10 bases between the two germline ends. The germline V gene has CDR1 MGHDK and CDR2 SYGVNS. CDR3: CASSGGLGTQYF. The CDR3 coding sequence is TGTGCCAGCAGTGGGGGACTTGGTACGCAGTATTTT.

This chain uses TRBV11-2 with TRBJ2-7, with 9 bases lining up with TRBD1. Germline CDR1 is SGHAT and CDR2 is FQNNGV. V trimming: 5 bases; J trimming: 7 bases; junction bases outside the gene matches: 15. CDR3 length: 16 amino acids. CDR3 bases: TGTGCCAGCAGCCCGCGGGGGACAGGGCTGGTCGGGGAGCAGTACTTC. This encodes CASSPRGTGLVGEQYF.

The J gene is TRBJ2-1, the V gene TRBV6-5; D not resolved. Trimming left V 6 bases short and J 9 bases short, with 9 bases between. The germline gives CDR1 MNHEY, CDR2 SVGAGI. This CDR3 has 11 amino acids. The CDR3: CASSKLTEQFF. The CDR3 DNA sequence: TGTGCCAGCAGCAAGCTCACTGAGCAGTTCTTC.

The chain combines TRBV6-6 with TRBJ2-7, with D hard to call. CDR3 length equals 15 residues. Between the trimmed V and J ends, which lost 5 bases and 0 bases, there was a span of 14 bases. From germline, CDR1 is MNHNY and CDR2 SVGAGI (reference sequence). CDR3 DNA: TGTGCCAGCAGTCCCTTCGGAGAGGTCTCCTACGAGCAGTACTTC. Translating it yields CASSPFGEVSYEQYF.

The V call is TRBV19, the J call TRBJ2-7, with a weak D call TRBD2 (6 bases). Germline V gene sequence: CDR1 LNHDA, CDR2 SQIVND (reference sequence). The V end lost 5 bases, the J end lost 0 bases, and 17 bases lay between the germline ends. CDR3 length: 16 amino acids. CDR3 amino acids: CASSSSTRGSSYEQYF. In DNA form, the CDR3 reads TGTGCCAGTAGTTCGTCGACTAGGGGAAGCTCCTACGAGCAGTACTTC. The full variable domain, completed using reference TRBV19 and TRBJ2-7, is DGGITQSPKYLFRKEGQNVTLSCEQNLNHDAMYWYRQDPGQGLRLIYYSQIVNDFQKGDIAEGYSVSREKKESFPLTVTSAQKNPTAFYLCASSSSTRGSSYEQYFGPGTRLTVT.

The chain recombines TRBV29-1 with TRBJ2-3; D tentatively reads TRBD1 or TRBD2 (5 bases each). There are 14 residues in the CDR3. Between the trimmed V and J ends, which lost 8 bases and 6 bases, there was a span of 21 bases. CDR1 is SQVTM and CDR2 is ANQGSEA in the germline V gene. The CDR3 DNA reads TGCAGCCTCCTTGGTGGGACCATTGCGGATACGCAGTATTTT. Translated: CSLLGGTIADTQYF.